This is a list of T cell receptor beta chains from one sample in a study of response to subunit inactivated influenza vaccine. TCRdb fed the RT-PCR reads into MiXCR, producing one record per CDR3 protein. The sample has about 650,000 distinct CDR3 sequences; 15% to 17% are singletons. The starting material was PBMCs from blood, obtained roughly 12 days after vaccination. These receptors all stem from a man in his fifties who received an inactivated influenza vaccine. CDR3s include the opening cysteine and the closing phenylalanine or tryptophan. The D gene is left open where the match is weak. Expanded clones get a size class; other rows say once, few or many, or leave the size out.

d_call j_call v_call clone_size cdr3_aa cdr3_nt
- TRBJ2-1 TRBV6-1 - CASSDRVINEQFF TGTGCCAGCAGTGACAGGGTGATCAATGAGCAGTTCTTC
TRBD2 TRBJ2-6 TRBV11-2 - CASSPLRSGGPGANVLTF TGTGCCAGCAGCCCTCTTCGGTCGGGGGGGCCTGGGGCCAACGTCCTGACTTTC
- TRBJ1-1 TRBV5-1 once CASSPGPHTEAFF TGCGCCAGCAGCCCGGGGCCCCACACTGAAGCTTTCTTT
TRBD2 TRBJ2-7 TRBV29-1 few CSAGTRSYEQYF TGCAGCGCCGGGACTAGGTCCTACGAGCAGTACTTC
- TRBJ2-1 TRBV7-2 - CASSLRILNEQFF TGTGCCAGCAGCCTGAGGATCCTCAATGAGCAGTTCTTC
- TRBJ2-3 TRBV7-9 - CASSSWTVSTDTQYF TGTGCCAGCAGCTCATGGACAGTTAGCACAGATACGCAGTATTTT
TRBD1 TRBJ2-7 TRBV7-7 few CASSLVQGAKEQYF TGTGCCAGCAGCTTAGTACAGGGGGCAAAAGAGCAGTACTTC
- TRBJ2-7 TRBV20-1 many CSARLASYEQYF TGCAGTGCTAGACTAGCCTCCTACGAGCAGTACTTC
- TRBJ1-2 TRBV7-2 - CASSLGGSQGYTF TGTGCCAGCAGCTTAGGGGGCAGCCAGGGCTACACCTTC
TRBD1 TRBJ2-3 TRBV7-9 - CASSPTTGAATDTQYF TGTGCCAGCAGCCCTACGACAGGGGCTGCCACAGATACGCAGTATTTT
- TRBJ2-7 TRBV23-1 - CASSQSAGELLARNYEQYF TGCGCCAGCAGTCAATCGGCAGGGGAATTACTAGCGAGGAACTACGAGCAGTACTTC
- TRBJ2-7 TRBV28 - CASSPGAGQSYEQYF TGTGCCAGCAGCCCGGGGGCGGGGCAGTCCTACGAGCAGTACTTC
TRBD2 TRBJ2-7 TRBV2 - CASRGLAGPYEQYF TGTGCCAGCAGGGGACTAGCGGGGCCCTACGAGCAGTACTTC
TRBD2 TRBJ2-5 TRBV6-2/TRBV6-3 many CASRRLAMQETQYF TGTGCCAGCAGAAGACTAGCGATGCAAGAGACCCAGTACTTC
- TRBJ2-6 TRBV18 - CASSLGAIPGANVLTF TGTGCCAGCTCACTAGGGGCAATCCCTGGGGCCAACGTCCTGACTTTC
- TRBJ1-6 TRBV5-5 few CASSLATVNSYNSPLHF TGTGCCAGCAGCTTGGCCACGGTGAACTCCTATAATTCACCCCTCCACTTT
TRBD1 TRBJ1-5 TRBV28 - CASKDRGGQPQHF TGTGCCAGCAAAGACAGGGGCGGGCAGCCCCAGCATTTT
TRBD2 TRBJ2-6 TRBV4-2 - CASSQDSLAGTGANVLTF TGTGCCAGCAGCCAAGATTCACTAGCGGGCACCGGGGCCAACGTCCTGACTTTC
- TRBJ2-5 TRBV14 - CASSQGEYLGTQYF TGTGCCAGCAGCCAAGGGGAGTATCTGGGGACCCAGTACTTC
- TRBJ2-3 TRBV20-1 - CSARDLTWWGTDTQYF TGCAGTGCTAGAGACCTGACGTGGTGGGGCACAGATACGCAGTATTTT
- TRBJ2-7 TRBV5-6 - CASRKPRDGAYEQYF TGTGCCAGCAGGAAGCCCAGGGATGGAGCCTACGAGCAGTACTTC
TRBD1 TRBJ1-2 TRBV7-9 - CASSLGQGADGYTF TGTGCCAGCAGCTTGGGGCAGGGGGCCGATGGCTACACCTTC
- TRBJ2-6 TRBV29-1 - CSVLGASGANVLTF TGCAGCGTTCTTGGAGCTTCTGGGGCCAACGTCCTGACTTTC
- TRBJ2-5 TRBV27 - CASSPSGYQETQYF TGTGCCAGCAGTCCTTCCGGGTACCAAGAGACCCAGTACTTC
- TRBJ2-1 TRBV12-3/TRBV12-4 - CASRSLNEQFF TGTGCCAGCAGGAGCCTCAATGAGCAGTTCTTC